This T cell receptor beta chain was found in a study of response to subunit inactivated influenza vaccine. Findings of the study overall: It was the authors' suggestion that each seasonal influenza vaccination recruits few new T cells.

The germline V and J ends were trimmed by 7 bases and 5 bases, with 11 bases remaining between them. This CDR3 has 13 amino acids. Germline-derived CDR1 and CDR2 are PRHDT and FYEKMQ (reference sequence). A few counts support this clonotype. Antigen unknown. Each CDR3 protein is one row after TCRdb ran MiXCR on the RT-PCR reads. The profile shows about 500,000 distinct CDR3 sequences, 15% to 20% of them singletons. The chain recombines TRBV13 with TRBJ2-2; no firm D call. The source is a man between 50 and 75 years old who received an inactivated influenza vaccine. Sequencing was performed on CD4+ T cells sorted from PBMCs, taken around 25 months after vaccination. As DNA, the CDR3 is TGTGCCAGCATTACGAAGGGTACCGGGGAGCTGTTTTTT. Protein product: CASITKGTGELFF.